A single sample is the source of the 26 T cell receptor beta chains below, sequenced in a study of T cell changes during pregnancy in multiple sclerosis. TCRdb's table, derived via immunoSEQ multiplex PCR, lists solely in-frame clones and lacks some. The sample has 75,000 to 100,000 clones, under 95% seen once. Sequencing used peripheral blood, obtained after pregnancy. These receptors originate from a female donor in good health, enrolled as a control in a pregnancy study.

This rearrangement joins TRBV6-5 to TRBJ1-4; 10 bases match TRBD1. The germline CDR1 and CDR2 sequences are MNHEY and SVGAGI. V shed 10 bases, J shed 8 bases, and the junction held 7 bases outside the gene matches. CDR3 size: 13 residues. The CDR3 nucleotides read TGTGCCACCCACCGGGACAGGGGAGAAAAACTGTTTTTT. As protein: CATHRDRGEKLFF.

This rearrangement joins TRBV5-1 to TRBJ2-1; 9 nucleotides align to TRBD2. The length of the CDR3 is 15 residues. With V trimmed by 0 bases and J by 6 bases, 4 bases remained unmatched. Germline V lookup: CDR1 SGHRS, CDR2 YFSETQ. DNA of the CDR3: TGCGCCAGCAGCTTGGGAAGCGGGAGGTCCAATGAGCAGTTCTTC. Protein product: CASSLGSGRSNEQFF.

The chain links TRBV5-1 to TRBJ2-5; 7 nucleotides agree with TRBD2. Germline CDR1 is SGHRS and CDR2 is YFSETQ. This CDR3 has 16 amino acids. V lost 4 bases to trimming and J lost 2 bases; unmatched junction nucleotides: 11. The CDR3 reads CASSLAGVAGQETQYF. The CDR3 DNA reads TGCGCCAGCAGCCTGGCGGGAGTGGCGGGACAAGAGACCCAGTACTTC. The full variable domain, with the rest looked up from reference TRBV5-1 and TRBJ2-5, is KAGVTQTPRYLIKTRGQQVTLSCSPISGHRSVSWYQQTPGQGLQFLFEYFSETQRNKGNFPGRFSGRQFSNSRSEMNVSTLELGDSALYLCASSLAGVAGQETQYFGPGTRLLVL.

The chain couples TRBV6-5 to TRBJ1-3, with a tentative D call TRBD1 (5 bases). Germline-derived CDR1 and CDR2 are MNHEY and SVGAGI. The V end was cut by 8 bases, the J end by 0 bases, with 14 bases between. This CDR3 is 15 amino acids long. CDR3 DNA: TGTGCCAGCCAGCAGGGTTGGATCTCTGGAAACACCATATATTTT. This gives the protein CASQQGWISGNTIYF.

This clone was seen only once. The V call is TRBV5-1, the J call TRBJ2-3; D is undetermined. V was pared by 0 bases and J by 0 bases, with 8 bases between. From germline, CDR1 is SGHRS and CDR2 YFSETQ. The CDR3 length is 15 residues. The CDR3 nucleotides read TGCGCCAGCAGCTTGGACGCCACTAGCACAGATACGCAGTATTTT. It encodes CASSLDATSTDTQYF. Based on the CDR3 plus reference TRBV5-1 and TRBJ2-3, the full variable domain is KAGVTQTPRYLIKTRGQQVTLSCSPISGHRSVSWYQQTPGQGLQFLFEYFSETQRNKGNFPGRFSGRQFSNSRSEMNVSTLELGDSALYLCASSLDATSTDTQYFGPGTRLTVL.

This sequence joins TRBV7-9 and TRBJ1-3; D unclear. V was shortened by 5 bases and J by 8 bases, with 7 bases between the two germline ends. Germline CDR1 and CDR2: SEHNR and FQNEAQ (reference sequence). There are 11 residues in the CDR3. For the CDR3, the DNA is TGTGCCAGCAGCGGCGGTGACACCATATATTTT. This codes for CASSGGDTIYF. Combining the CDR3 with reference TRBV7-9 and TRBJ1-3 gives the whole variable domain DTGVSQNPRHKITKRGQNVTFRCDPISEHNRLYWYRQTLGQGPEFLTYFQNEAQLEKSRLLSDRFSAERPKGSFSTLEIQRTEQGDSAMYLCASSGGDTIYFGEGSWLTVV.

V is TRBV29-1 and J is TRBJ1-1, with TRBD1 matching 12 bases. The CDR3 runs 15 residues. Germline V gene lookup returns CDR1 SQVTM and CDR2 ANQGSEA. The V and J ends lost 3 bases and 5 bases, in that order; junction bases with no gene match: 7. CDR3 amino acids: CSVDIRDRGQTEAFF. CDR3 coding DNA: TGCAGCGTTGACATTAGGGACAGGGGGCAAACTGAAGCTTTCTTT.

This chain joins TRBV9 and TRBJ2-5, with 10 bases aligning to TRBD2. The CDR3 totals 18 residues. Germline CDR1 and CDR2: SGDLS and YYNGEE. The V segment lost 0 bases and the J segment 0 bases; nucleotides outside the gene matches: 8. The CDR3 protein is CASSVAQAGGRYQETQYF. As DNA, the CDR3 is TGTGCCAGCAGCGTAGCTCAAGCGGGGGGGCGGTACCAAGAGACCCAGTACTTC.

CDR3 bases: TGTGCCAGCAGTTACGGGACAGGGACTTATGGCTACACCTTC. Translating gives CASSYGTGTYGYTF. The chain recombines TRBV6-5 with TRBJ1-2, with 9 bases identical to TRBD1. The CDR3 is made up of 14 amino acids. Germline-derived CDR1 and CDR2 are MNHEY and SVGAGI. J gave up 5 bases and V 2 bases, and 3 bases lay outside the gene matches.

The chain links TRBV6-1 to TRBJ2-1; D possibly corresponds to TRBD1 (7 bases). Trimming removed 4 bases from V and 2 bases from J, with 12 bases in between. CDR1 is MNHNS, CDR2 SASEGT, per germline. The CDR3 sequence is 15 residues long. This CDR3 is CASSARGVTYNEQFF. The CDR3, as DNA: TGTGCCAGCAGTGCCAGGGGGGTAACCTACAATGAGCAGTTCTTC.

V gene TRBV11-2 combines with J gene TRBJ1-2; the D is unclear. Germline-derived CDR1 and CDR2 are SGHAT and FQNNGV. The V end was cut by 2 bases, the J end by 0 bases, with 10 bases between. The CDR3 runs to 15 residues. The CDR3 nucleotides read TGTGCCAGCAGCTTACAAAATGAGGCTAACTATGGCTACACCTTC. This translates into CASSLQNEANYGYTF.

The CDR3 loop is CASREGGTGNTIYF. CDR3 in DNA: TGTGCCAGCAGAGAAGGGGGCACGGGAAACACCATATATTTT. V gene TRBV28 combines with J gene TRBJ1-3; 7 positions agree with TRBD1. Germline values: CDR1 MDHEN, CDR2 SYDVKM. The length of the CDR3 is 14 residues. V was pared by 6 bases and J by 4 bases, with 6 bases of the junction left unmatched.

The chain carries TRBV29-1 and TRBJ1-1; 7 bases are shared with TRBD1. Trimming cost V 6 bases and J 1 base; bases outside gene matches: 5. The CDR3 runs 13 residues. From germline, CDR1 is SQVTM and CDR2 ANQGSEA. The CDR3 DNA reads as TGCAGCGTAGGGGGCGACGGGAACACTGAAGCTTTCTTT. This gives the protein CSVGGDGNTEAFF. The full variable domain, rest sourced from reference TRBV29-1 and TRBJ1-1, is SAVISQKPSRDICQRGTSLTIQCQVDSQVTMMFWYRQQPGQSLTLIATANQGSEATYESGFVIDKFPISRPNLTFSTLTVSNMSPEDSSIYLCSVGGDGNTEAFFGQGTRLTVV.

The rearrangement uses TRBV2 and TRBJ2-3; 8 nucleotides match TRBD2. CDR1 is SNHLY and CDR2 is FYNNEI in the germline V gene. Trimming cost V 6 bases and J 2 bases; bases outside gene matches: 7. This CDR3 is 15 amino acids long. This chain's CDR3 is CASSGGAETTDTQYF. The CDR3 region has the DNA TGTGCCAGCAGCGGGGGGGCCGAGACCACAGATACGCAGTATTTT.

In its sample, this clone was seen once. The chain is built from TRBV6-5 and TRBJ1-3; the D gene is possibly TRBD1 (6 bases). CDR1 and CDR2 (germline): MNHEY, SVGAGI. The CDR3 is 16 amino acids. V gave up 2 bases and J gave up 0 bases, with 11 bases separating them. CDR3 sequence: CASSYGPDSSGNTIYF. Written as DNA, the CDR3 is TGTGCCAGCAGTTACGGGCCGGACAGCTCTGGAAACACCATATATTTT.

The rearrangement links TRBV18 to TRBJ2-5, with 11 bases identical to TRBD2. This CDR3 has 15 amino acids. V shed 3 bases, J shed 4 bases, and the junction held 4 bases outside the gene matches. Germline V gene lookup returns CDR1 KGHSH and CDR2 LQKENI. The DNA of the CDR3 is TGTGCCAGCTCACCGCTAGCGGGAGGAGCAGAGACCCAGTACTTC. Its translation: CASSPLAGGAETQYF.

As concerns this clone: Other DNA sequences within the sample encode an identical CDR3. The chain uses TRBV6-1 and TRBJ1-6; D call uncertain. The CDR3 contains 13 residues. Trimming took 0 bases from V and 13 from J, leaving 10 bases between them. The germline V gene has CDR1 MNHNS and CDR2 SASEGT. The CDR3 protein is CASSEARGSPLHF. The CDR3 DNA reads as TGTGCCAGCAGTGAAGCGCGGGGATCCCCCCTCCACTTT.

This clone was detected ten times or more. V gene TRBV7-8 combines with J gene TRBJ2-1, with D unclear. Germline lookup yields CDR1 SGHVS and CDR2 FQNEAQ. Trimming shortened V by 4 bases and J by 4 bases, and 8 bases separated the two germline ends. The CDR3 spans 13 residues. The CDR3 sequence is CASSWSIYNEQFF. The CDR3 nucleotides read TGTGCCAGCAGCTGGAGTATATACAATGAGCAGTTCTTC.

The gene calls are TRBV21-1 and TRBJ2-7; TRBD2 reflects the table's D call only, with no check against the DNA. TRBV21-1 is deemed a pseudogene. The CDR3 is made up of 9 amino acids. In DNA, the CDR3 is TGTGCCACCCAGCGGGGTGGAGGGGTG. This gives the protein CATQRGGGV.

This chain joins TRBV18 and TRBJ1-2, with 7 bases that match TRBD1. The germline gives CDR1 KGHSH, CDR2 LQKENI. There are 12 residues in the CDR3. The junction had 1 base not matched to a gene; V was cut back by 5 bases and J by 4 bases. The CDR3, as DNA: TGTGCCAGCTCAACAGGGGTCTATGGCTACACCTTC. The encoded protein is CASSTGVYGYTF.

This rearrangement joins TRBV25-1 to TRBJ2-5; D unclear. Germline CDR1 MGHDK, CDR2 SYGVNS. With 3 bases removed from V and 3 bases from J, the gap between germline ends came to 5 bases. The CDR3 consists of 12 residues. The CDR3 sequence is CASSDREETQYF. CDR3 DNA sequence: TGTGCCAGCAGTGACCGAGAAGAGACCCAGTACTTC.

This clone occurred a few times. Other DNA variants within this sample encode the same CDR3. V usage is TRBV2 and J usage is TRBJ2-7; 10 nucleotides agree with TRBD2. V shed 10 bases, J shed 6 bases, and the junction held 9 bases outside the gene matches. This CDR3 is 13 amino acids long. CDR1 and CDR2 from the germline V gene are SNHLY and FYNNEI. DNA of the CDR3: TGTGCCATCAGAGCGGGGGGGCCAGGCGAGCAGTACTTC. It codes for CAIRAGGPGEQYF. Filled out from reference TRBV2 and TRBJ2-7, the complete variable domain reads EPEVTQTPSHQVTQMGQEVILRCVPISNHLYFYWYRQILGQKVEFLVSFYNNEISEKSEIFDDQFSVERPDGSNFTLKIRSTKLEDSAMYFCAIRAGGPGEQYFGPGTRLTVT.

The chain couples TRBV19 to TRBJ1-3; D possibly corresponds to TRBD1 (6 bases). CDR1 is LNHDA, CDR2 SQIVND, per germline (reference sequence). This CDR3 comprises 16 residues. V gave up 3 bases and J gave up 9 bases, with 21 bases separating them. The CDR3 loop reads CASSIVVSVTGGTIYF. CDR3 bases: TGTGCCAGTAGTATCGTGGTGTCGGTGACAGGCGGCACCATATATTTT.

The chain combines TRBV2 with TRBJ1-5; 8 bases match TRBD1. Looked up from germline, CDR1 is SNHLY and CDR2 is FYNNEI. Unmatched junction bases numbered 6, after V lost 1 base and J lost 7 bases. CDR3 length equals 15 residues. This chain's CDR3 is CASSEGQGAGQPQHF. The CDR3 DNA reads as TGTGCCAGCAGTGAAGGGCAGGGGGCCGGGCAGCCCCAGCATTTT.

V is TRBV28 and J is TRBJ2-7; 8 bases map to TRBD1. Germline V CDR1 and CDR2: MDHEN, SYDVKM. There are 17 residues in the CDR3. Germline trimming cut 5 bases from V and 2 bases from J; bases unmatched to any gene: 14. The chain's CDR3 is CASSPLDRVVEAYEQYF. Written as DNA, the CDR3 is TGTGCCAGCAGTCCCCTGGACAGGGTAGTGGAGGCCTACGAGCAGTACTTC.

This chain connects TRBV27 to TRBJ2-7; weak D call: TRBD2 (6 bases). The CDR3 consists of 14 residues. V lost 5 bases to trimming and J lost 6 bases, with 17 bases between them. Germline values: CDR1 MNHEY, CDR2 SMNVEV (reference sequence). CDR3 DNA sequence: TGTGCCAGCAGTCCGCGGGGTAGCCCCTTCGAGCAGTACTTC. This sequence encodes CASSPRGSPFEQYF.